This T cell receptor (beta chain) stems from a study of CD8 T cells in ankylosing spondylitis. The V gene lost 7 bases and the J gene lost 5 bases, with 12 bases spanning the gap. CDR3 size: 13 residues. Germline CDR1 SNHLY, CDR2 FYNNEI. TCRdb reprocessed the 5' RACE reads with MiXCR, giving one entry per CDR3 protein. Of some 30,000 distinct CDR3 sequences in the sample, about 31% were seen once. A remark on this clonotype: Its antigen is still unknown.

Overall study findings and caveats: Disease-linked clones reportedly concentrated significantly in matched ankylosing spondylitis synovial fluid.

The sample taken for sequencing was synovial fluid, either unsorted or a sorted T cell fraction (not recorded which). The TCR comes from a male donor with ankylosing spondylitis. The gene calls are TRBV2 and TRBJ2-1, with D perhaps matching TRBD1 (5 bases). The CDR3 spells CASIPDSNNEQFF. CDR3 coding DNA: TGTGCCAGCATCCCCGACAGTAACAATGAGCAGTTCTTC.